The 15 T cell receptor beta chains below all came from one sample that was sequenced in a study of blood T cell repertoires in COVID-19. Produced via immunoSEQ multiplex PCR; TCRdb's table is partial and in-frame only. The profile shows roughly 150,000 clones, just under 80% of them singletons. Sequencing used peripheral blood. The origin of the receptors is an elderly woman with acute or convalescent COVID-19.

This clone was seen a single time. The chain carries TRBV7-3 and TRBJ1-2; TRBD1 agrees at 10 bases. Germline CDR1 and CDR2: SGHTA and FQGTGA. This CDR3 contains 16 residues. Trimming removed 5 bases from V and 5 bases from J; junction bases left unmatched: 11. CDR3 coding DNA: TGTGCCAGCAGCCCCGGCGGGACAGGGGCTTCTTATGGCTACACCTTC. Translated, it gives CASSPGGTGASYGYTF.

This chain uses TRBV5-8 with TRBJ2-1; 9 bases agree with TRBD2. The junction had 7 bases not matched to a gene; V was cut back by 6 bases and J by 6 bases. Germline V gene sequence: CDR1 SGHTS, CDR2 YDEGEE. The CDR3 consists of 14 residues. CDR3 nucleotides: TGTGCCAGCACGCGGGGGGGGACAGTCAATGAGCAGTTCTTC. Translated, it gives CASTRGGTVNEQFF.

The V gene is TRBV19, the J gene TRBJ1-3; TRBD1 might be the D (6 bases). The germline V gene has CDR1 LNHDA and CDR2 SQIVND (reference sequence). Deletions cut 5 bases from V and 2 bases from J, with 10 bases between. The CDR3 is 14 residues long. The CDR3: CASSPRTAGNTIYF. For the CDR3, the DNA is TGTGCCAGTAGTCCCCGGACAGCTGGAAACACCATATATTTT.

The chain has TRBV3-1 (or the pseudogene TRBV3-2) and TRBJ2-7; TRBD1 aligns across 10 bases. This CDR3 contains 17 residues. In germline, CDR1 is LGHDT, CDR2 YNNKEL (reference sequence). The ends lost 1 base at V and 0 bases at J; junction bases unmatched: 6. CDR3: CASSQAGTGAHSYEQYF. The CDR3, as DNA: TGTGCCAGCAGCCAAGCCGGGACAGGGGCCCACTCCTACGAGCAGTACTTC.

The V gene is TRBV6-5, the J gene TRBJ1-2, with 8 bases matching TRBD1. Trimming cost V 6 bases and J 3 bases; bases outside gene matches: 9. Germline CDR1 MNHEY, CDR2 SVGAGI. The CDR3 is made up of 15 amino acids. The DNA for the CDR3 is TGTGCCAGCAGGCGGGACAGGCTGTCCCACTATGGCTACACCTTC. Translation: CASRRDRLSHYGYTF.

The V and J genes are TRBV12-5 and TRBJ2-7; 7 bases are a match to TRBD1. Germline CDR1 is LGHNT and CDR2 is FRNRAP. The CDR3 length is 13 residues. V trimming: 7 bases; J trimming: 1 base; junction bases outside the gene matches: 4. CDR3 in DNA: TGTGCTAGTGTGGCAGGGGGATCCTACGAGCAGTACTTC. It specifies CASVAGGSYEQYF.

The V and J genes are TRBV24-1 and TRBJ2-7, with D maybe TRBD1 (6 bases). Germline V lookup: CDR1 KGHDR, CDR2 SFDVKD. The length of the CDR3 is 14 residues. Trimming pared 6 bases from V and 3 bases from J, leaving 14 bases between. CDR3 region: CATSKTGAIYEQYF. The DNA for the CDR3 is TGTGCCACCAGTAAGACAGGAGCTATCTACGAGCAGTACTTC.

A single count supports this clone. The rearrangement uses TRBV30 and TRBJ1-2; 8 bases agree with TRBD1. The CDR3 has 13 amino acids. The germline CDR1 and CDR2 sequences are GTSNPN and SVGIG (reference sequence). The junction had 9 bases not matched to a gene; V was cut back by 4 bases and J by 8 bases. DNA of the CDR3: TGTGCCTGGACCTACACAGGGGGTGGCGGCTACACCTTC. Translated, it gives CAWTYTGGGGYTF.

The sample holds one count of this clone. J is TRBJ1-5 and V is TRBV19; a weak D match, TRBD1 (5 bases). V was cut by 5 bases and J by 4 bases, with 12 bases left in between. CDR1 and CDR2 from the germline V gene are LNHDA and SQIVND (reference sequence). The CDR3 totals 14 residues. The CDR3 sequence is CASSPGGTNQPQHF. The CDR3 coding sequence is TGTGCCAGTAGTCCCGGGGGGACTAATCAGCCCCAGCATTTT.

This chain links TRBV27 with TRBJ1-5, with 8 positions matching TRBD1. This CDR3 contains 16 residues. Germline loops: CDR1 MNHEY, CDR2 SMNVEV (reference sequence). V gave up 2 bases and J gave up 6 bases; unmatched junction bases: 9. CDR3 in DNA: TGTGCCAGCAGTTTAAACCCTCTGACAGGGGTTCAGCCCCAGCATTTT. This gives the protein CASSLNPLTGVQPQHF.

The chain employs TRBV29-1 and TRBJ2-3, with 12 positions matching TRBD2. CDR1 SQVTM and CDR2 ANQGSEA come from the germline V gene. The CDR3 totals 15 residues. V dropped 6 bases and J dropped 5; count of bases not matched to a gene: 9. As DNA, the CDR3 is TGCAGCGTGAACCTGCTAGCGGGGGGGGGAGATACGCAGTATTTT. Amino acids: CSVNLLAGGGDTQYF.

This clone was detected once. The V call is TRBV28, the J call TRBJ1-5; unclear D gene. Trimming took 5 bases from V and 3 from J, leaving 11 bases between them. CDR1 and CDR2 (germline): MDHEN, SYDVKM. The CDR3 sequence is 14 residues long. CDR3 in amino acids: CASSPRLINQPQHF. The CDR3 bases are TGTGCCAGCAGTCCTCGACTGATCAATCAGCCCCAGCATTTT.

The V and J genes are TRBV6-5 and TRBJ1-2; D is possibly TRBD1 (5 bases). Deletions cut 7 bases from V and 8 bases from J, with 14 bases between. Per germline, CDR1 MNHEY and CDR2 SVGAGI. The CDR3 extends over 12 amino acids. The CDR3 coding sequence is TGTGCCAGCAAAGACAGTATTGGCGGCTACACCTTC. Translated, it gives CASKDSIGGYTF.

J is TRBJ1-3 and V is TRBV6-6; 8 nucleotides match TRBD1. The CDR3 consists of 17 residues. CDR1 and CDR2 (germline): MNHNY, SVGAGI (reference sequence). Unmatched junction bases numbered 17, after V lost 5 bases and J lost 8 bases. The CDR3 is CASSLGQAVGPRDTIYF. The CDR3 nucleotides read TGTGCCAGCAGTCTGGGACAGGCCGTCGGGCCGAGGGACACCATATATTTT.

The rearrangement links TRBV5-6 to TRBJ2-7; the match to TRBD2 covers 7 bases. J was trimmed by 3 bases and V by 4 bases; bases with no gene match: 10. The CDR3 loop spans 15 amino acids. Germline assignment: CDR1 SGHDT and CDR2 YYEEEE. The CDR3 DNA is TGTGCCAGCAGCAGTCGGGGAGGGGAGTTCTACGAGCAGTACTTC. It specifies CASSSRGGEFYEQYF.